This TCR beta chain was found in a study of Tregs in tolerant kidney transplant recipients. Concerning this clone itself: Its target is unknown.

The study's findings and limits: Nucleotide sequences could not be compared across some patients' samples due to primer changes.

Looked up from germline, CDR1 is SGHVS and CDR2 is FNYEAQ. This CDR3 has 14 residues. With 1 base removed from V and 3 bases from J, the gap between germline ends came to 9 bases. Recipients received nonmyeloablative bone marrow transplants from related graft donors, with transient mixed chimerism. Unstimulated regulatory T cells (CD4+CD25+CD127-), CD4+CD25- non-regulatory cells, CD4 and CD8 cells were FACS-sorted from thawed PBMCs. Profiling relied on immunoSEQ multiplex PCR, and the TCRdb table lists in-frame clones only, not all of them. Among more than 90,000 clones listed, roughly 93% were seen once.

This clonotype was obtained from a human patient who received a combined kidney and bone marrow transplant. These T cells may partly come from the graft donor. This material consisted of CD4+ T cells from blood (PBMCs), taken 12 months after the transplant. The V call is TRBV7-6, the J call TRBJ2-5; no firm D call. CDR3 nucleotides: TGTGCCAGCAGCTTAGGCCGGCAGGAAGAGACCCAGTACTTC. It codes for CASSLGRQEETQYF.